These T cell receptor beta chains were read from a single sample in a study of cytomegalovirus exposure and HLA in healthy donors. The data were produced by immunoSEQ multiplex PCR, yet TCRdb's version contains in-frame clones alone and is incomplete. The profile covers 150,000 to 200,000 clones, with roughly 86% appearing a single time and roughly 1.5% taken by the ten largest. Specimen: PBMCs. The source of these receptors is a woman aged 18-29 years in good health and CMV-seronegative. Both conserved end residues are part of each CDR3. Each record gives: CDR3 DNA, CDR3 protein, clone size, D gene, J gene, V gene. A D gene is named only where the DNA matches it firmly. Clone size is not always given. Where it is, it says once, few, many or a class for expanded clones.

TGTGCCAGCTCACCACAGCAAGGACTAGCGGGGAATGAGCAGTTCTTC CASSPQQGLAGNEQFF NA TRBD2 TRBJ2-1 TRBV18
TGCGCCAGCAGATCAGAAGTTGCGGGGGGCGCACTGGCGGATACGCAGTATTTT CASRSEVAGGALADTQYF NA TRBD2 TRBJ2-3 TRBV5-1
TGCGCCAGCAGCGCCCGCGAGGGTTACGAGCAGTACTTC CASSAREGYEQYF NA NA TRBJ2-7 TRBV5-1
TGTGCCAGTAGTATCAGGACCGGGACAGCGAACACTGAAGCTTTCTTT CASSIRTGTANTEAFF once TRBD1 TRBJ1-1 TRBV19
TGTGCCAGCAGATTTTTATGGCCTAGCGGGGGGGCTGATACGCAGTATTTT CASRFLWPSGGADTQYF once TRBD2 TRBJ2-3 TRBV27
TGTGCCAGTAGTATTGCCAGGGGTCCGTATCAGCCCCAGCATTTT CASSIARGPYQPQHF NA NA TRBJ1-5 TRBV19
TGTGCCTGGACCGACAGGGCGAACACTGAAGCTTTCTTT CAWTDRANTEAFF NA TRBD1 TRBJ1-1 TRBV30
TGCGCCAGCAGCTTAACAGGGACCTACGAGCAGTACTTC CASSLTGTYEQYF NA NA TRBJ2-7 TRBV5-1
TGTGCCAGCAGCTTAGGCGTGCAAGAGACCCAGTACTTC CASSLGVQETQYF NA NA TRBJ2-5 TRBV7-2
TGTGCCAGTAGTCTCGCAGGGGGCAACACCGGGGAGCTGTTTTTT CASSLAGGNTGELFF NA TRBD1 TRBJ2-2 TRBV19
TGTGCCATCTTAGGGACAGAATCCTACGAGCAGTACTTC CAILGTESYEQYF NA TRBD1 TRBJ2-7 TRBV10-3
TGTGCCAGCAGTGAACTTAGTCCGTACTTC CASSELSPYF NA NA TRBJ2-7 TRBV6-1
TGTGCCAGCAGTCCACAGGTGATGGGTCTCAATGCGCAGTTCTTC CASSPQVMGLNAQFF NA NA TRBJ2-1 TRBV6-1
TGCGCCAGCAGCCAAGATTTCAGGGAACACGAAAAACTGTTTTTT CASSQDFREHEKLFF once NA TRBJ1-4 TRBV4-1
TGTGCCAGCAGTTTATACTGGGGAGGCTCCTACGAGCAGTACTTC CASSLYWGGSYEQYF NA NA TRBJ2-7 TRBV28
TGTGCCAGTAGTATAGGGGTAGGGGGTACCGGGGAGCTGTTTTTT CASSIGVGGTGELFF NA NA TRBJ2-2 TRBV19
TGCAGCGGGGCAAGGGGGTCCTACAATGAGCAGTTCTTC CSGARGSYNEQFF NA NA TRBJ2-1 TRBV29-1
TGCGCCAGCAGCTTGAAAGCCCAGCGGGGGGGCCAGTACACCGGGGAGCTGTTTTTT CASSLKAQRGGQYTGELFF NA TRBD2 TRBJ2-2 TRBV5-1
TGTGCCAGCAGCTTAACAGGGGAGATAGATACGCAGTATTTT CASSLTGEIDTQYF NA TRBD1 TRBJ2-3 TRBV11-2
TGTGCCACCAGGGCTACTAATACAGGGGGCGCCGGGGCTTTCTTT CATRATNTGGAGAFF NA TRBD1 TRBJ1-1 TRBV15
TGTGCCAGCAGCCAAGGCCCGACAGGGGGCAGCGATGGCTACACCTTC CASSQGPTGGSDGYTF few TRBD1 TRBJ1-2 TRBV4-2
TGTGCCAGCAGCCAGGGGGGCAGAAACAATCAGCCCCAGCATTTT CASSQGGRNNQPQHF once TRBD1 TRBJ1-5 TRBV11-2
TGTGCCAGCAGCTTACCCCGGACAGGCTTGAACACTGAAGCTTTCTTT CASSLPRTGLNTEAFF NA TRBD1 TRBJ1-1 TRBV11-3
TGTGCCATCAGTGAGGGCCTAGGACAAGGGATCTACGAGCAGTACTTC CAISEGLGQGIYEQYF NA NA TRBJ2-7 TRBV10-3
TGCGCCAGCAGCGGATACAGGGGTTTTAACACTGAAGCTTTCTTT CASSGYRGFNTEAFF NA TRBD1 TRBJ1-1 TRBV5-1
TGTGCCAGCAGCTTACGCCAGGGCTACGAGCAGTACTTC CASSLRQGYEQYF NA NA TRBJ2-7 TRBV7-8
TGTGCCAGCAGCCCGGACAGTAACTCTGGAAACACCATATATTTT CASSPDSNSGNTIYF NA NA TRBJ1-3 TRBV7-3
TGTGCCAGCAGCACCCGGATAGGAGGCTACGAGCAGTACTTC CASSTRIGGYEQYF NA NA TRBJ2-7 TRBV5-4
TGCGCCAGCAGCCGAACCGAGGCTAGCGTGTTAACGCCCGAACAGAGAGAGACCCAGTACTTC CASSRTEASVLTPEQRETQYF NA NA TRBJ2-5 TRBV5-1
TGCAGCGGGAGGACAGGGGGTATCACTGAAGCTTTCTTT CSGRTGGITEAFF NA TRBD1 TRBJ1-1 TRBV29-1
TGTGCCAGTAGTATAGGTACGGGGAATCAGCCCCAGCATTTT CASSIGTGNQPQHF NA NA TRBJ1-5 TRBV19
TGTGCCAGCAGCTTATATCGTAGCGGCGGCACCGGGGAGCTGTTTTTT CASSLYRSGGTGELFF NA NA TRBJ2-2 TRBV7-3
TGTGCCAGCAGTAGTCGGACTAGCGGGAAGGCAGATACGCAGTATTTT CASSSRTSGKADTQYF NA TRBD2 TRBJ2-3 TRBV6-6
TGTGCCAGCAGCTTAAGCCCCAGAAACAGGGGACCCATCTCCTACGAGCAGTACTTC CASSLSPRNRGPISYEQYF NA TRBD1 TRBJ2-7 TRBV7-6
TGTGCCAGCAGCTCGGGACAGTTGAATGAAAAACTGTTTTTT CASSSGQLNEKLFF few TRBD1 TRBJ1-4 TRBV5-5
TGCGCCAGCAGCCAACCGGGACAGGGCTACGAGCAGTACTTC CASSQPGQGYEQYF few TRBD1 TRBJ2-7 TRBV4-1
TGCGCCAGCAGCCAAGATGGGAGGGGTCGGGGTTCACCCCTCCACTTT CASSQDGRGRGSPLHF NA NA TRBJ1-6 TRBV4-1
TGTGCCAGCTCACTAAGACAGGACAACTATGGCTACACCTTC CASSLRQDNYGYTF once NA TRBJ1-2 TRBV18
TGCGCCAGCAGTGGTCTGTCGATTAGCGGGAGCAATGAGCAGTTCTTC CASSGLSISGSNEQFF NA TRBD2 TRBJ2-1 TRBV10-1
TGTGCCAGTACCAGGACTAGCCAAGGCGGGGAGCTGTTTTTT CASTRTSQGGELFF NA TRBD2 TRBJ2-2 TRBV19
TGTGCCAGCAGTTACGGGGGGGGGAATCAGCCCCAGCATTTT CASSYGGGNQPQHF NA NA TRBJ1-5 TRBV6-5
TGTGCCAGCAGCTTAGAAAGCTCTAACTATGGCTACACCTTC CASSLESSNYGYTF NA NA TRBJ1-2 TRBV7-9
TGCAGCGCAGTAGCGGGAAGGTACAATGAGCAGTTCTTC CSAVAGRYNEQFF NA TRBD2 TRBJ2-1 TRBV29-1
TGTGCCAGCAGTCACAGGGGTACCTACGAGCAGTACTTC CASSHRGTYEQYF once TRBD1 TRBJ2-7 TRBV13
TGTGCCTGGAGTGTAAGTTTTAGACAGACTAACTATGGCTACACCTTC CAWSVSFRQTNYGYTF NA NA TRBJ1-2 TRBV30
TGTGCCAGCAGCTACAAAAGCGGGAGGGTTGGAGATACGCAGTATTTT CASSYKSGRVGDTQYF NA TRBD2 TRBJ2-3 TRBV5-6
TGTGCCGCTCAGAAGCCGGGAAGCGGAGTAAGGACCGGGGAGCTGTTTTTT CAAQKPGSGVRTGELFF NA NA TRBJ2-2 TRBV28
TGTGCCAGCAGCCCCCCGGGACAGGGGGCTCGGCAGCCCCAGCATTTT CASSPPGQGARQPQHF NA TRBD1 TRBJ1-5 TRBV6-6
TGTGCCAGCAGTATTGGACTAGCGGGAGGGCCCCACAATGAGCAGTTCTTC CASSIGLAGGPHNEQFF NA TRBD2 TRBJ2-1 TRBV2
TGCGCCAGCAGCTTGGACAGGGGACTCACAGATACGCAGTATTTT CASSLDRGLTDTQYF NA NA TRBJ2-3 TRBV5-1
TGCAGCGTTGAACACACATCCGGGTTCGAGACCCAGTACTTC CSVEHTSGFETQYF NA NA TRBJ2-5 TRBV29-1
TGCGCCAGCAGTGACGGGTTGGGCTCTGGAAACACCATATATTTT CASSDGLGSGNTIYF few NA TRBJ1-3 TRBV10-1
TGTGCCAGCCAGTTGGGGGGTGAGCAGTACTTC CASQLGGEQYF NA NA TRBJ2-7 TRBV7-8
TGTGCCAGCAGTTTCGGGGGGGTAGGAAATACCGGGGAGCTGTTTTTT CASSFGGVGNTGELFF NA TRBD2 TRBJ2-2 TRBV27
TGTGCCAGCAGCGCTACAGGGTCCAGGGAGCAGTACTTC CASSATGSREQYF NA NA TRBJ2-7 TRBV9
TGTGCCAGCAGCCCAACTGGCAGGTCCTCTGGAAACACCATATATTTT CASSPTGRSSGNTIYF NA NA TRBJ1-3 TRBV5-6
TGTGCCAGCAGCCATAGACAGGGGGCAGGCACAGATACGCAGTATTTT CASSHRQGAGTDTQYF NA TRBD1 TRBJ2-3 TRBV14